One and the same sample provided the 2 T cell receptor beta chains below, sequenced in a study of T cells in Graves' hyperthyroidism and ophthalmopathy. Amplification of TCR beta CDR3 regions was performed using RNA transcripts as template. First-round RT-PCR with HTBI primers amplified the TCR CDR3 region. TCRdb re-called the multiplex PCR reads with MiXCR, one entry per CDR3 protein. Of some 700,000 distinct CDR3 sequences in the sample, roughly a sixth were seen once. The sequenced sample was blood. The receptor source for this set is a middle-aged man with Graves' hyperthyroidism.

This rearrangement joins TRBV20-1 to TRBJ1-5; D gene ambiguous. CDR1 and CDR2 from the germline V gene are DFQATT and SNEGSKA (reference sequence). This CDR3 has 14 residues. The germline V and J ends were trimmed by 2 bases and 4 bases, with 12 bases remaining between them. CDR3 protein: CSARLRSLNQPQHF. The CDR3 coding sequence is TGCAGTGCTAGACTCAGGAGTCTAAATCAGCCCCAGCATTTT.

The genes are TRBV5-1 and TRBJ2-2; D is unresolved. Germline CDR1 and CDR2: SGHRS and YFSETQ. The CDR3 has 13 amino acids. The V end was cut by 5 bases, the J end by 8 bases, with 13 bases between. CDR3 DNA: TGCGCCAGCAGTACGGACGGGCAAGGGGAGCTGTTTTTT. This sequence encodes CASSTDGQGELFF.